This TCR beta chain was recorded in a study of blood T cells in healthy people across ages. Study observations and caveats: Long-lived and aged donors differed, with more naive CD4+ cells and higher diversity in the long-lived. Expanded clonotype changes were possibly confounded by unknown donor CMV status.

Per-sample yields of isolated PBMCs were at least 6 million. For the second PCR, which ran for 7 to 11 cycles, a sample-barcoded 5' primer and a J-beta primer mix were used. Each cDNA molecule carried a tag from a template-switch adaptor that contained 12 random nucleotides. TCRdb reanalysed the 5' RACE reads using MiXCR and keeps one entry per CDR3 protein. This sample has about a million distinct CDR3 sequences, with less than 45% found just once. Comment on this clonotype: Antigen unknown.

From germline, CDR1 is SGHTA and CDR2 FQGNSA. V lost 4 bases to trimming and J lost 5 bases; unmatched junction nucleotides: 4. The CDR3 contains 16 residues. The chain joins TRBV7-2 to TRBJ2-3; 15 nucleotides line up with TRBD2. Sequencing was performed on blood. The clonotype was recovered from a man between 18 and 29 years old in good health. The CDR3 DNA follows: TGTGCCAGCAGCTCCGGACTAGCGGGGGGGCAAGATACGCAGTATTTT. Translating gives CASSSGLAGGQDTQYF.